What follows are 24 T cell receptor beta chains derived from one specimen sequenced in a study of blood T cells in healthy people across ages. A second roughly 7 to 12 cycle PCR used barcoded and J-beta primers. TCRdb reanalysed the 5' RACE reads using MiXCR and keeps one entry per CDR3 protein. The table lists some 900,000 distinct CDR3 sequences, around 46% of them singletons. Sequenced input: blood. The receptors originated from a man aged 25-40 years in good health.

The chain combines TRBV6-5 with TRBJ2-7; D is unclear. The CDR3 runs 14 residues. Germline CDR1 reads MNHEY; CDR2 reads SVGAGI. V lost 3 bases and J lost 0, with 9 bases in between. The CDR3 DNA sequence: TGTGCCAGCAGTTATTTGGAAAGCTCCTACGAGCAGTACTTC. Protein product: CASSYLESSYEQYF.

The chain employs TRBV13 and TRBJ1-2, with 9 bases that match TRBD1. Germline CDR1 PRHDT, CDR2 FYEKMQ (reference sequence). Losses at the gene ends were 4 bases for V and 6 bases for J; bases not matched to a gene: 12. The CDR3 sequence is 16 residues long. CDR3 coding DNA: TGTGCCAGCAGCTCTTACTCCCTAACAGGGGGCGATGGCTACACCTTC. It codes for CASSSYSLTGGDGYTF.

This clonotype was recorded a few times. This chain joins TRBV28 and TRBJ2-4; D tentatively reads TRBD1 or TRBD2 (7 bases each). The J call may be wrong; the DNA end is better matched by TRBJ2-7. The V gene's germline CDR1 is MDHEN and CDR2 SYDVKM. This CDR3 region has 14 residues. CDR3 nucleotides: TGTGCCAGCAGTTTCAGGGGGGGGGTCCACGAGCAGTACTTC. Its translation is CASSFRGGVHEQYF.

The chain is built from TRBV6-2 or TRBV6-3 and TRBJ1-2; D is possibly TRBD1 (6 bases). From germline, CDR1 is MNHEY and CDR2 SVGEGT. V shed 4 bases and J shed 3 bases, with 12 bases lying between them. This CDR3 contains 14 residues. CDR3 amino acids: CASSLQGSDYGYTF. The DNA for the CDR3 is TGTGCCAGCAGTTTACAGGGCTCCGACTATGGCTACACCTTC.

V and J are TRBV20-1 and TRBJ2-5; D is ambiguous. The CDR3 covers 12 residues. The V end lost 0 bases, the J end lost 4 bases, and 6 bases lay between the germline ends. The germline V gene encodes CDR1 DFQATT and CDR2 SNEGSKA (reference sequence). DNA of the CDR3: TGCAGTGCTAGAGAACCCAGAGAGACCCAGTACTTC. It codes for CSAREPRETQYF.

The chain carries TRBV7-9 and TRBJ1-2; D is uncertain. CDR3 length: 15 amino acids. Per the germline V gene, CDR1 is SEHNR and CDR2 is FQNEAQ (reference sequence). V was cut by 5 bases and J by 4 bases, with 17 bases left in between. CDR3 bases: TGTGCCAGCAGCCACCTAGACCCGGCGGTCTATGGCTACACCTTC. Amino acid sequence: CASSHLDPAVYGYTF.

This clonotype was recorded a few times. The chain employs TRBV27 and TRBJ1-2; D ambiguous. Germline assignment: CDR1 MNHEY and CDR2 SMNVEV (reference sequence). The CDR3 spans 11 residues. V lost 7 bases, J lost 8 bases, and 11 bases lay in between. CDR3 loop: CASKGSFGYTF. The CDR3 DNA reads TGTGCCAGCAAAGGATCTTTCGGCTACACCTTC.

The CDR3: CASSGPEAGGNNEQYF. The CDR3 DNA reads as TGTGCCAGCAGTGGGCCAGAGGCAGGGGGAAACAATGAGCAGTACTTC. The V and J genes are TRBV2 and TRBJ2-5, with 7 positions matching TRBD1. Germline V gene sequence: CDR1 SNHLY, CDR2 FYNNEI. V was pared by 4 bases and J by 11 bases, with 19 bases of the junction left unmatched. There are 16 residues in the CDR3.

Only a few counts were recorded for this clonotype. The chain is built from TRBV18 and TRBJ2-1; TRBD1 matches 7 bases. Germline-derived CDR1 and CDR2 are KGHSH and LQKENI. V lost 3 bases and J lost 6; bases outside the gene matches: 2. This CDR3 is 13 amino acids long. In DNA form, the CDR3 reads TGTGCCAGCTCACCGGACAGGTCCAATGAGCAGTTCTTC. Amino acids: CASSPDRSNEQFF.

The genes are TRBV24-1 and TRBJ2-5; D unclear. The germline V and J ends were trimmed by 4 bases and 4 bases, with 18 bases remaining between them. Germline CDR1 KGHDR, CDR2 SFDVKD. The CDR3 extends over 16 amino acids. CDR3 bases: TGTGCCACCAGTGACCCGACGGATCAGATTCGAGAGACCCAGTACTTC. Translated, it gives CATSDPTDQIRETQYF.

This clonotype was seen a few times. The J gene is TRBJ2-5, the V gene TRBV20-1; unclear D gene. Between the trimmed V and J ends, which lost 5 bases and 1 base, there was a span of 11 bases. The CDR3 is 13 residues long. The germline CDR1 and CDR2 sequences are DFQATT and SNEGSKA (reference sequence). CDR3 sequence reads: CSAGRNSQETQYF. CDR3 nucleotide sequence: TGCAGTGCTGGACGGAACAGCCAAGAGACCCAGTACTTC.

The CDR3 nucleotides are TGTGCCAGCAGTTTCTCGACTGAGAACTATGGCTACACCTTC. Amino acid sequence: CASSFSTENYGYTF. The chain couples TRBV28 to TRBJ1-2; D is ambiguous. This CDR3 is 14 amino acids long. The germline V and J ends were trimmed by 3 bases and 2 bases, with 10 bases remaining between them. Germline CDR1 reads MDHEN; CDR2 reads SYDVKM.

This clonotype was observed a few times. The chain recombines TRBV20-1 with TRBJ2-7; 8 bases align to TRBD1. Germline-derived CDR1 and CDR2 are DFQATT and SNEGSKA (reference sequence). With V trimmed by 5 bases and J by 4 bases, 13 bases remained unmatched. This CDR3 comprises 15 residues. The CDR3 spells CSAGRRDRRLYEQYF. Here the CDR3 DNA reads TGCAGTGCTGGACGGAGGGACAGGAGGTTATACGAGCAGTACTTC.

This rearrangement joins TRBV7-4 to TRBJ2-3; TRBD2 matches 8 bases. Germline V gene sequence: CDR1 SGHVT, CDR2 SQSDAQ. CDR3 length: 15 residues. The V and J ends lost 5 bases and 2 bases, in that order; junction bases with no gene match: 6. The CDR3 DNA follows: TGTGCCAGCAGCCTTAGCGGGGAGTACACAGATACGCAGTATTTT. Translating gives CASSLSGEYTDTQYF.

This clonotype was picked up many times. The rearrangement links TRBV30 to TRBJ2-3; a possible D gene is TRBD2 (5 bases). From germline, CDR1 is GTSNPN and CDR2 SVGIG (reference sequence). The CDR3 loop spans 14 amino acids. Between the trimmed V and J ends, which lost 3 bases and 2 bases, there was a span of 12 bases. CDR3 nucleotides: TGTGCCTGGAGGGGAGACTCTACCACAGATACGCAGTATTTT. Translation gives CAWRGDSTTDTQYF.

This clonotype showed up many times. The rearrangement links TRBV6-5 to TRBJ1-2; unclear D gene. V lost 4 bases to trimming and J lost 0 bases, with 0 bases between them. This CDR3 is 11 amino acids long. Germline CDR1 MNHEY, CDR2 SVGAGI. The DNA of the CDR3 is TGTGCCAGCAGTTCTAACTATGGCTACACCTTC. This gives the protein CASSSNYGYTF.

This clonotype has just a few counts. The genes are TRBV12-3 or TRBV12-4 and TRBJ2-7; 12 bases are a match to TRBD2. The trim removed 6 bases at V and 5 bases at J, leaving 11 bases unmatched. CDR3 length: 16 amino acids. This CDR3 reads CASSLAGGRLINEQYF. CDR3 nucleotide sequence: TGTGCCAGCAGCCTAGCGGGGGGGCGTCTCATCAACGAGCAGTACTTC.

V gene TRBV29-1 combines with J gene TRBJ2-7; D may correspond to TRBD1 or TRBD2 (5 bases each). Germline CDR1 SQVTM, CDR2 ANQGSEA. This CDR3 contains 13 residues. Trimming cost V 1 base and J 3 bases, with 10 bases left between them. CDR3 loop: CSVEGGARYEQYF. For the CDR3, the DNA is TGCAGCGTTGAAGGAGGGGCGCGCTACGAGCAGTACTTC.

In its sample, this clonotype was seen a few times. V gene TRBV7-9 combines with J gene TRBJ1-2; tentative D call: TRBD1 (6 bases). The V and J ends lost 4 bases and 5 bases respectively, with 17 bases between them. This CDR3 spans 15 amino acids. The germline V gene encodes CDR1 SEHNR and CDR2 FQNEAQ (reference sequence). CDR3 DNA sequence: TGTGCCAGCAGCTCCGGACAGCTACTTTTTTATGGCTACACCTTC. It translates to CASSSGQLLFYGYTF.

The chain employs TRBV5-1 and TRBJ1-1; no definite D call. This CDR3 contains 13 residues. V shed 4 bases and J shed 4 bases, with 11 bases lying between them. Germline CDR1 is SGHRS and CDR2 is YFSETQ. CDR3 in DNA: TGCGCCAGCAGCGCTAAGGGAGGCACTGAAGCTTTCTTT. Translation gives CASSAKGGTEAFF.

This clonotype was observed a few times. The chain employs TRBV4-2 and TRBJ2-1; 8 bases fit TRBD2. In germline, CDR1 is LGHNA, CDR2 YNFKEQ. There are 19 residues in the CDR3. The junction had 20 bases not matched to a gene; V was cut back by 4 bases and J by 6 bases. CDR3 coding DNA: TGTGCCAGCAGCCCCAGGATCCGGGGACTAGATGTCGGTGGCAATGAGCAGTTCTTC. This encodes CASSPRIRGLDVGGNEQFF.

The table lists this clonotype with many counts. This chain uses TRBV29-1 with TRBJ2-3, with TRBD2 identical over 7 bases. CDR3 length equals 12 residues. Germline CDR1 is SQVTM and CDR2 is ANQGSEA. Trimming cost V 3 bases and J 5 bases; bases outside gene matches: 2. The CDR3 protein is CSVDPGGDTQYF. CDR3 nucleotides: TGCAGCGTTGATCCGGGGGGAGATACGCAGTATTTT.

This clonotype has just a few counts. This chain connects TRBV29-1 to TRBJ2-7; D unresolved. V was clipped by 4 bases and J by 6 bases, with 10 bases between them. Germline V CDR1 and CDR2: SQVTM, ANQGSEA. The CDR3 consists of 11 residues. The CDR3 DNA follows: TGCAGCGTTGTGGGCTTCTGCGAGCAGTACTTC. Translating gives CSVVGFCEQYF.

This clonotype has a handful of counts. The chain employs TRBV5-1 and TRBJ2-3, with unresolved D. The CDR3 is made up of 15 amino acids. Germline loops: CDR1 SGHRS, CDR2 YFSETQ. Trimming took off 4 bases at V and 2 bases at J, with 14 bases between the two ends. The CDR3 DNA sequence: TGCGCCAGCAGCCCTAGTCCGGTATCCACAGATACGCAGTATTTT. It is translated as CASSPSPVSTDTQYF.